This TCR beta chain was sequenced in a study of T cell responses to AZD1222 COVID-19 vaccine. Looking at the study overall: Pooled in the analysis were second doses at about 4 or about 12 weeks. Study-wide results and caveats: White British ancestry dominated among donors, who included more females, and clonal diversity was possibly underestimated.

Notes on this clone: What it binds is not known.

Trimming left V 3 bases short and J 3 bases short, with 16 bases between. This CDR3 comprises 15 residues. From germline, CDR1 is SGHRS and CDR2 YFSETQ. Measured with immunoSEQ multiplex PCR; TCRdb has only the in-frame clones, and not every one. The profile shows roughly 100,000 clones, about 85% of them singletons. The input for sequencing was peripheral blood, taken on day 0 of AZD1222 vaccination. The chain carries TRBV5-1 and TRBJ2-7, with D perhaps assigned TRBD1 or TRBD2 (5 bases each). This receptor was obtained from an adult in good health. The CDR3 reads CASSSPRGDLYEQYF. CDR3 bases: TGCGCCAGCAGCTCCCCCAGAGGGGACCTCTACGAGCAGTACTTC.